The clone carrying this T cell receptor beta chain showed up many times. The sample is drawn from a study of T cells after yellow fever vaccination. CDR1 and CDR2 from the germline V gene are SQVTM and ANQGSEA. The CDR3 has 14 amino acids. V shed 6 bases and J 1 base; nucleotides not matched to a gene: 7. TCRdb recomputed calls from the 5' RACE reads with MiXCR, one row per CDR3 protein. The data hold around 180,000 distinct CDR3 sequences, with approximately 6.2% observed a single time. The receptor was isolated from a man aged 18 to 30 who received the YFV17D yellow fever vaccine. V and J are TRBV29-1 and TRBJ1-1, with TRBD1 matching 8 bases. The sequenced sample was CD4+ T cells sorted from PBMCs, obtained on the day of the first yellow fever vaccination. In DNA, the CDR3 is TGCAGCGTGGGGAGGGGACAGGAGAACACTGAAGCTTTCTTT. Translated, it gives CSVGRGQENTEAFF.